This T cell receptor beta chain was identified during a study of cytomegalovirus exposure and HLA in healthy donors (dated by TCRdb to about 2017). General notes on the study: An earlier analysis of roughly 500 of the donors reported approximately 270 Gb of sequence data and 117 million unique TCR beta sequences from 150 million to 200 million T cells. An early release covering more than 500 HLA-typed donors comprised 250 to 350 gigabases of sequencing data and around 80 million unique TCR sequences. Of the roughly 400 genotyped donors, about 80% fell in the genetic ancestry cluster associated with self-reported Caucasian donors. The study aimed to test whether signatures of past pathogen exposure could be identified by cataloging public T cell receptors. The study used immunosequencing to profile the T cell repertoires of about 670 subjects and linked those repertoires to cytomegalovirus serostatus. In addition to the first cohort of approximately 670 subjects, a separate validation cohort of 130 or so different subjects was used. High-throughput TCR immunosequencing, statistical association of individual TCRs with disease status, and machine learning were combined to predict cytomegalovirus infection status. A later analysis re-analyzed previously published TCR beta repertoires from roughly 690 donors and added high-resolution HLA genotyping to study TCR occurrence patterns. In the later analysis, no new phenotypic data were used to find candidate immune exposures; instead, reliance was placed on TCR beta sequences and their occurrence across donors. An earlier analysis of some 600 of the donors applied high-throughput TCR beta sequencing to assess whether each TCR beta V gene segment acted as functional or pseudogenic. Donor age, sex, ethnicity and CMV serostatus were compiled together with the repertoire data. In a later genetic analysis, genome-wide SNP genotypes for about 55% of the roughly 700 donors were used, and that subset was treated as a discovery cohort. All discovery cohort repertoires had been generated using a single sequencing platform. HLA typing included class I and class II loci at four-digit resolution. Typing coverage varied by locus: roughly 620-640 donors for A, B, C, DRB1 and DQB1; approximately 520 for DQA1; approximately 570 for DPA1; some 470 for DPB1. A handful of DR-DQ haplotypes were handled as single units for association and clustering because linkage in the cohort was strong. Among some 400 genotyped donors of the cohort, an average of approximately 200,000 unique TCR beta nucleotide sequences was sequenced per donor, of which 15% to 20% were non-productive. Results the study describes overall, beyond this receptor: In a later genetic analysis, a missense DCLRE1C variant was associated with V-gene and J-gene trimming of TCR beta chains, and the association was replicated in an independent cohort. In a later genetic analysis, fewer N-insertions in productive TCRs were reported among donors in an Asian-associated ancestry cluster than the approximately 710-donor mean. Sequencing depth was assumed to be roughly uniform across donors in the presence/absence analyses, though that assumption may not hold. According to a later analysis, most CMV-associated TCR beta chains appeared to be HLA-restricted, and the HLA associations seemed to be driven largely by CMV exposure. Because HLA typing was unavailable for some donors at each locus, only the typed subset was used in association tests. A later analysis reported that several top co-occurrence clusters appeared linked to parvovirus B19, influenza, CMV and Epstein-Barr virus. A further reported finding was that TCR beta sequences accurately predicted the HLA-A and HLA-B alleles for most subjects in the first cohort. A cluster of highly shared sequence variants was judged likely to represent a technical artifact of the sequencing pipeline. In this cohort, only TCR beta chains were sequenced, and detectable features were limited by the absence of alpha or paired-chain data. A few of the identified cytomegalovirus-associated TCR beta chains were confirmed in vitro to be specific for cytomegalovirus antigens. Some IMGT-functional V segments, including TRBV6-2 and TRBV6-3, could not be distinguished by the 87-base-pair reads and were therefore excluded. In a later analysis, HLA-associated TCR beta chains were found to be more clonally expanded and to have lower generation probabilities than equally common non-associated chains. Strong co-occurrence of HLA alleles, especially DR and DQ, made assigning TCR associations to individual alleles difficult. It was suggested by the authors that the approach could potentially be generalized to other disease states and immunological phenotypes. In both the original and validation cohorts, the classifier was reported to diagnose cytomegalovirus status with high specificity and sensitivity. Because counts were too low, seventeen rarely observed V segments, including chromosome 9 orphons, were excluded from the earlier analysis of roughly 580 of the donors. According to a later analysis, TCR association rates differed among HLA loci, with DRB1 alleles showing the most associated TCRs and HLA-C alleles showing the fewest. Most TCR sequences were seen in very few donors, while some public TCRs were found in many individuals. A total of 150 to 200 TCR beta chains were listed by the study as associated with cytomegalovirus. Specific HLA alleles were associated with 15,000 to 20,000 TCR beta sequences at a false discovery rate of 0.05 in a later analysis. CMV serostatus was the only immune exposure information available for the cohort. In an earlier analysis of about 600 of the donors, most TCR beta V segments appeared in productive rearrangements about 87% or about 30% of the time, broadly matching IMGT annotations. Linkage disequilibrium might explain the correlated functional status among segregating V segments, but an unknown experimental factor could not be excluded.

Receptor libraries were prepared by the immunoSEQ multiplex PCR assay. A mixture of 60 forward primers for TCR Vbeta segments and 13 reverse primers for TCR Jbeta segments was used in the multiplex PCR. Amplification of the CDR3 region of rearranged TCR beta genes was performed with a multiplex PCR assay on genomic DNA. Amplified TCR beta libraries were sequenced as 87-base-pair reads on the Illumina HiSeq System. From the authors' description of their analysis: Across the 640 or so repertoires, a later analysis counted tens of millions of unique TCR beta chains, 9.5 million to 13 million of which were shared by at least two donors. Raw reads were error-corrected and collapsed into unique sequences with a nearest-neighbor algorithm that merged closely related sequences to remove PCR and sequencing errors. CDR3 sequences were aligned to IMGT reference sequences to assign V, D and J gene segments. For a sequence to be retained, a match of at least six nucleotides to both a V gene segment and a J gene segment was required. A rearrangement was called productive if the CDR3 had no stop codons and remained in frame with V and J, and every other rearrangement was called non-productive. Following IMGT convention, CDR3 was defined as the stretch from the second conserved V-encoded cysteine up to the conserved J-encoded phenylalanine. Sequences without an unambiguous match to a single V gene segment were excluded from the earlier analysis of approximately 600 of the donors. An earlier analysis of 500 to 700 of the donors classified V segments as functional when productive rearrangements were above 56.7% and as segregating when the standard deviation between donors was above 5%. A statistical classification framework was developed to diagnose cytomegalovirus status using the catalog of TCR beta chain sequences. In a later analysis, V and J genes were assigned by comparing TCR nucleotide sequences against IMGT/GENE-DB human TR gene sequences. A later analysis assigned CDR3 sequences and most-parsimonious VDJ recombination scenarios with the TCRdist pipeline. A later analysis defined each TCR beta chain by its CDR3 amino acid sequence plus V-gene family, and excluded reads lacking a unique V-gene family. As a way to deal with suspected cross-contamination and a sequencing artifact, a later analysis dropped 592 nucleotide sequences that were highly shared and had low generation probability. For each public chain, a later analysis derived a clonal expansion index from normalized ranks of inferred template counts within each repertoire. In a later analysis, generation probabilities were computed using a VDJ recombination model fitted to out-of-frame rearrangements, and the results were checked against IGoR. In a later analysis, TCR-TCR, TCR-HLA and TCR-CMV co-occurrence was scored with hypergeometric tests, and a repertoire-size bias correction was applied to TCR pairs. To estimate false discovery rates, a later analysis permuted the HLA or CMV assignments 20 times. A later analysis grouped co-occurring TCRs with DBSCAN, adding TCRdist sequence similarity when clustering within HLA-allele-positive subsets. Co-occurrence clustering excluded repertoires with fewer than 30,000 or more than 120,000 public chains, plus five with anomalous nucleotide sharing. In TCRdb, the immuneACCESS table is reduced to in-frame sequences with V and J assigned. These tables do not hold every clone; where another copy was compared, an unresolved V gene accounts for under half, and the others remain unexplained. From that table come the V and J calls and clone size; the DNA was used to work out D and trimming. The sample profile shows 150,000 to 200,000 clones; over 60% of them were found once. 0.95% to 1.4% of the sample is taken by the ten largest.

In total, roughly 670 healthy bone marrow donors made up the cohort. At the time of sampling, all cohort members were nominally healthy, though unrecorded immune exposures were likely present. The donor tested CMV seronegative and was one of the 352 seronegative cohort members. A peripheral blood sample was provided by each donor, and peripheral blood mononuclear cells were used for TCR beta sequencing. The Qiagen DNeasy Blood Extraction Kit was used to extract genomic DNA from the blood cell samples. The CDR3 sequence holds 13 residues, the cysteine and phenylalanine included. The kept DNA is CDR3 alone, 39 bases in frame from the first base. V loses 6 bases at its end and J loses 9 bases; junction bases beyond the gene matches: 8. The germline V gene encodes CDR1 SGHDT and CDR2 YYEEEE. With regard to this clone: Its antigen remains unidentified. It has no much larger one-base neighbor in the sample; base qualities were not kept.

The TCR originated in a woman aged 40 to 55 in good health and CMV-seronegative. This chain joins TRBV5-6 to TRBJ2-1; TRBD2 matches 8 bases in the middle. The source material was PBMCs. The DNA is TGTGCCAGCACCCGGGGGGGGTTAACTGAGCAGTTCTTC. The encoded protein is CASTRGGLTEQFF.